Below, 25 T cell receptor beta chains from the same sample are listed, as sequenced in a study of metastatic and nonmetastatic thyroid tumors. Thyroid surgery was preceded by no treatment in any patient. TCRdb reanalyzed the PCR reads with MiXCR. The data show 30,000 to 45,000 clones, with more than 25% seen just once and 9.6% held by the top ten. Sequencing was done on a sample of blood. These TCRs come from a female donor with papillary thyroid cancer or a benign thyroid nodule (not recorded which). Some clones in this sample may be carry-over from other donors' samples.

The chain has TRBV5-1 and TRBJ1-2; D not resolved. Germline lookup yields CDR1 SGHRS and CDR2 YFSETQ. The CDR3 has 13 amino acids. V lost 0 bases and J 3 bases, leaving 6 bases between the germline ends. As DNA, the CDR3 is TGCGCCAGCAGCTTGGGTATAGACTATGGCTACACCTTC. It codes for CASSLGIDYGYTF.

This clone was counted many times. This rearrangement joins TRBV5-1 to TRBJ2-7, with D maybe TRBD1 (5 bases). This CDR3 has 15 amino acids. Per germline, CDR1 SGHRS and CDR2 YFSETQ. The ends were cut back, 0 bases at V and 3 bases at J, with 13 bases in the middle. CDR3 in amino acids: CASSLVAGQHYEQYF. The CDR3 DNA is TGCGCCAGCAGCTTGGTGGCAGGACAACACTACGAGCAGTACTTC.

This clone was detected many times. The chain is built from TRBV15 and TRBJ2-2; 8 nucleotides agree with TRBD1. Per the germline V gene, CDR1 is LNHNV and CDR2 is YYDKDF (reference sequence). Trimming cost V 0 bases and J 5 bases; bases outside gene matches: 8. The CDR3 is 17 amino acids. The CDR3 DNA is TGTGCCACCAGCAGAGAGGGCAGGGGGCGGTGGACCGGGGAGCTGTTTTTT. Amino acids: CATSREGRGRWTGELFF.

This clone is medium-sized (0.01 to 0.1%) within its sample. The chain carries TRBV6-1 and TRBJ2-7; TRBD1 is a possible D gene (5 bases). Germline V CDR1 and CDR2: MNHNS, SASEGT. V lost 6 bases to trimming and J lost 5 bases, with 11 bases between them. This CDR3 spans 12 amino acids. CDR3 in amino acids: CASRPQGNEQYF. The CDR3 DNA follows: TGTGCCAGCAGACCCCAGGGTAACGAGCAGTACTTC.

This clone was detected ten times or more. The chain recombines TRBV20-1 with TRBJ1-3, with 9 bases identical to TRBD1. CDR1 and CDR2 (germline): DFQATT, SNEGSKA (reference sequence). The CDR3 covers 15 residues. Trimming cost V 3 bases and J 8 bases; bases outside gene matches: 11. The CDR3 DNA reads as TGCAGTGCTAGGGGGGGGACAGGGCAAGAGGACACCATATATTTT. Amino acids: CSARGGTGQEDTIYF.

Concerning this clone itself: Being one base from a much bigger clone, this may be a read error. Other DNA sequences in the sample encode the same CDR3. The chain links TRBV4-2 to TRBJ2-3, with D unresolved. The CDR3 has 13 amino acids. Germline CDR1 LGHNA, CDR2 YNFKEQ. Trimming left V 1 base short and J 6 bases short, with 8 bases between. The CDR3 is CASSQVGQDTQYF. CDR3 DNA sequence: TGTGCCAGCAGCCAAGTCGGTCAGGATACGCAGTATTTT.

This clone was seen ten or more times. The CDR3 region is CSASTRVAGANVLTF. The CDR3, as DNA: TGCAGTGCTAGTACCAGGGTCGCTGGGGCCAACGTCCTGACTTTC. The rearrangement uses TRBV20-1 and TRBJ2-6; D possibly corresponds to TRBD1 (5 bases). V was cut by 3 bases and J by 2 bases, with 11 bases left in between. The CDR3 is made up of 15 amino acids. Germline V gene data show CDR1 as DFQATT and CDR2 as SNEGSKA (reference sequence).

This clone was picked up a small number of times. The rearrangement uses TRBV6-2 or TRBV6-3 and TRBJ2-1, with D possibly TRBD2 on 6 matching bases. The V end lost 2 bases, the J end lost 3 bases, and 11 bases lay between the germline ends. CDR3 length: 15 residues. The germline V gene encodes CDR1 MNHEY and CDR2 SVGEGT. The CDR3 region is CASSYVAGSYNEQFF. For the CDR3, the DNA is TGTGCCAGCAGTTACGTGGCGGGAAGCTACAATGAGCAGTTCTTC.

Here the CDR3 reads CASRLDSGRGYNEQFF. For the CDR3, the DNA is TGTGCCAGCAGGTTAGATAGCGGCAGAGGATACAATGAGCAGTTCTTC. The chain uses TRBV28 and TRBJ2-1; weak D call: TRBD2 (6 bases). With 6 bases removed from V and 4 bases from J, the gap between germline ends came to 19 bases. CDR3 length: 16 residues. Germline V gene lookup returns CDR1 MDHEN and CDR2 SYDVKM.

This clone was seen many times. The chain carries TRBV19 and TRBJ2-2; D is perhaps TRBD1 or TRBD2 (5 bases each). Trimming removed 1 base at V and 6 bases at J, with 12 bases between. This CDR3 has 15 residues. The germline V gene has CDR1 LNHDA and CDR2 SQIVND (reference sequence). The CDR3 region has the DNA TGTGCCAGTAGTATAGGAGGGAGAGGGGCCGGGGAGCTGTTTTTT. This gives the protein CASSIGGRGAGELFF.

The V and J genes are TRBV2 and TRBJ2-7, with a weak D call TRBD2 (5 bases). Germline V gives CDR1 SNHLY, CDR2 FYNNEI. This CDR3 has 13 amino acids. V lost 4 bases to trimming and J lost 2 bases, with 9 bases between them. CDR3 region: CASSVRGPYEQYF. The CDR3 DNA is TGTGCCAGCAGTGTACGGGGTCCCTACGAGCAGTACTTC.

This clone appeared a few times. One junction end does not reproduce the germline sequence, and a read error may be involved. This rearrangement joins TRBV24-1 to TRBJ2-3, with 7 bases that match TRBD2. The V gene's germline CDR1 is KGHDR and CDR2 SFDVKD. The CDR3 covers 16 residues. CDR3 residues: CVTSDTGLGAVDTQYF. CDR3 DNA: TGTGTCACCAGTGACACCGGACTAGGAGCCGTTGATACGCAGTATTTT.

This clone was seen many times. The chain employs TRBV20-1 and TRBJ2-7, with 11 bases matching TRBD2. J lost 2 bases, V lost 1 base, and 1 base had no gene match. The CDR3 contains 14 residues. In germline, CDR1 is DFQATT, CDR2 SNEGSKA (reference sequence). The chain's CDR3 is CSARGLAGPYEQYF. CDR3 bases: TGCAGTGCTAGAGGACTAGCGGGACCCTACGAGCAGTACTTC.

This clone was found many times. One end of the junction does not line up with germline, which may come from a read error. This rearrangement joins TRBV6-4 to TRBJ2-1; 7 bases match TRBD2. The CDR3 has 15 amino acids. CDR1 is MRHNA, CDR2 SNTAGT, per germline. This CDR3 is CASSDVGGSHKEQFF. As DNA, the CDR3 is TGTGCCAGCAGTGACGTCGGGGGGTCCCACAAAGAGCAGTTCTTC.

This clone was seen only a few times. This sequence joins TRBV7-9 and TRBJ2-1; the D is unclear. This CDR3 has 13 amino acids. Germline V gene lookup returns CDR1 SEHNR and CDR2 FQNEAQ (reference sequence). The V end was cut by 0 bases, the J end by 7 bases, with 7 bases between. CDR3 in amino acids: CASSLAQVNEQFF. CDR3 nucleotide sequence: TGTGCCAGCAGCTTAGCCCAAGTAAATGAGCAGTTCTTC.

This clone showed up many times. A much bigger clone sits one base away, suggesting this may be a read error. The CDR3 does not close with the conserved phenylalanine or tryptophan, likely indicating a read error. The CDR3: CASSEAAGAAYEQYS. The CDR3 DNA reads as TGTGCCAGCAGTGAAGCGGCGGGGGCTGCCTACGAGCAGTACTCC. V is TRBV6-1 and J is TRBJ2-7; D might be TRBD2 (7 bases). The CDR3 runs to 15 residues. Germline V gene data show CDR1 as MNHNS and CDR2 as SASEGT. Trimming shortened V by 0 bases and J by 2 bases, and 11 bases separated the two germline ends.

V usage is TRBV28 and J usage is TRBJ2-1; 11 nucleotides match TRBD2. V shed 10 bases and J 8 bases; nucleotides not matched to a gene: 13. Germline values: CDR1 MDHEN, CDR2 SYDVKM. The CDR3 totals 15 residues. The CDR3 region is CATLRLAGGVHEQFF. The CDR3 region has the DNA TGTGCCACTCTGCGGCTAGCGGGAGGTGTCCATGAGCAGTTCTTC.

This clone is medium-sized by share. V and J are TRBV6-1 and TRBJ1-3; 11 bases are shared with TRBD1. The CDR3 is 16 residues long. CDR1 and CDR2 (germline): MNHNS, SASEGT. V was pared by 6 bases and J by 4 bases, with 8 bases of the junction left unmatched. CDR3 region: CASRSRTGGVGNTIYF. The CDR3 bases are TGTGCCAGCAGATCGCGGACAGGGGGCGTCGGAAACACCATATATTTT.

The gene calls are TRBV30 and TRBJ1-1; possibly TRBD1 for D (5 bases). This CDR3 spans 13 amino acids. CDR1 is GTSNPN and CDR2 is SVGIG in the germline V gene (reference sequence). The V gene lost 6 bases and the J gene lost 5 bases, with 16 bases spanning the gap. The CDR3 DNA reads as TGTGCCTGCTCCGGACAACCTAGTACTGAAGCTTTCTTT. Translation gives CACSGQPSTEAFF.

The chain uses TRBV10-3 and TRBJ2-5; TRBD1 matches at 7 bases. The CDR3 runs 20 residues. With 0 bases clipped from V and 5 bases from J, the junction kept 21 bases outside the gene matches. CDR1 and CDR2 from the germline V gene are ENHRY and SYGVKD. The chain's CDR3 is CAISESFDGGTANLFETQYF. The CDR3 coding sequence is TGTGCCATCAGTGAGTCGTTTGATGGTGGGACAGCGAACCTCTTTGAGACCCAGTACTTC.

This clone occurred many times. The V and J genes are TRBV4-3 and TRBJ1-1; D not resolved. The germline V gene has CDR1 LGHNA and CDR2 YSLEER. This CDR3 has 13 residues. The V and J ends lost 0 bases and 5 bases respectively, with 7 bases between them. CDR3 loop: CASSQDLVTEAFF. The DNA for the CDR3 is TGCGCCAGCAGCCAAGATTTGGTAACTGAAGCTTTCTTT.

In its sample, this clone is medium-sized. The chain has TRBV6-6 and TRBJ1-1; 9 nucleotides match TRBD1. This CDR3 has 15 amino acids. V gave up 0 bases and J gave up 6 bases; unmatched junction bases: 5. Germline CDR1 and CDR2: MNHNY and SVGAGI (reference sequence). The CDR3 DNA is TGTGCCAGCAGTTACTCTGGGGACAGGGTCTCTGAAGCTTTCTTT. Its protein is CASSYSGDRVSEAFF.

This clone was detected ten times or more. V gene TRBV2 combines with J gene TRBJ1-2; TRBD1 matches at 7 bases. The CDR3 contains 13 residues. J gave up 8 bases and V 10 bases, and 13 bases lay outside the gene matches. The germline V gene has CDR1 SNHLY and CDR2 FYNNEI. The CDR3 DNA is TGTGCCACCCAGGGGGAGTTTACGGGGGGCTACACCTTC. Encoded protein: CATQGEFTGGYTF.

The table lists this clone with many counts. This chain connects TRBV7-2 to TRBJ2-2, with TRBD2 as a possible D gene (7 bases). V was pared by 2 bases and J by 8 bases, with 18 bases between. Germline V gene sequence: CDR1 SGHTA, CDR2 FQGNSA. There are 16 residues in the CDR3. Written as DNA, the CDR3 is TGTGCCAGCAGCTTACGAGGGGGGGCAAAAAAAGGGGAGCTGTTTTTT. This gives the protein CASSLRGGAKKGELFF.

This clone has at least ten counts. The chain links TRBV18 to TRBJ2-1; 10 nucleotides agree with TRBD2. From germline, CDR1 is KGHSH and CDR2 LQKENI. With 2 bases clipped from V and 7 bases from J, the junction kept 8 bases outside the gene matches. This CDR3 is built from 16 residues. This CDR3 is CASSPGSSGSSNEQFF. The CDR3 DNA follows: TGTGCCAGCTCACCAGGGTCTAGCGGGAGCTCGAATGAGCAGTTCTTC.